The 26 T cell receptor beta chains listed next were all sequenced from one sample in a study of blood T cell repertoires in COVID-19. Method: immunoSEQ multiplex PCR; TCRdb's copy keeps in-frame clones and lacks some. The data show some 170,000 clones, around 80% seen once. The specimen was PBMCs or T cells enriched from blood (not recorded which). The receptors here all came from a man aged 45 to 65 who had recovered from COVID-19.

The CDR3 is CAWSVKVGRKNIQYF. The CDR3, as DNA: TGTGCCTGGAGTGTAAAGGTCGGGAGAAAAAACATTCAGTACTTC. V gene TRBV30 combines with J gene TRBJ2-4, with TRBD2 as a possible D gene (6 bases). CDR1 GTSNPN and CDR2 SVGIG come from the germline V gene (reference sequence). The CDR3 is 15 amino acids. Trimming took off 0 bases at V and 4 bases at J, with 13 bases between the two ends.

The rearrangement links TRBV19 to TRBJ1-1; TRBD1 might be the D (5 bases). CDR3 length equals 15 residues. Between the trimmed V and J ends, which lost 1 base and 2 bases, there was a span of 11 bases. Germline-derived CDR1 and CDR2 are LNHDA and SQIVND (reference sequence). The CDR3 loop is CASSIVGRENTEAFF. The CDR3 region has the DNA TGTGCCAGTAGTATAGTTGGCAGGGAAAACACTGAAGCTTTCTTT.

The gene calls are TRBV12-3 or TRBV12-4 and TRBJ2-7; D gene ambiguous. The V end lost 5 bases, the J end lost 4 bases, and 9 bases lay between the germline ends. The CDR3 extends over 12 amino acids. Written as DNA, the CDR3 is TGTGCCAGCAGTCGACTCGGATACGAGCAGTACTTC. Translation: CASSRLGYEQYF.

The chain couples TRBV2 to TRBJ1-3; D is uncertain. The ends were cut back, 4 bases at V and 0 bases at J, with 10 bases in the middle. The CDR3 is made up of 15 amino acids. Germline CDR1 SNHLY, CDR2 FYNNEI. The CDR3 protein is CASSGRSGSGNTIYF. CDR3 nucleotides: TGTGCCAGCAGTGGGCGGTCGGGCTCTGGAAACACCATATATTTT.

V and J are TRBV5-5 and TRBJ1-6; 7 bases align to TRBD1. The CDR3 is 15 residues long. J lost 7 bases, V lost 6 bases, and 10 bases had no gene match. The V gene's germline CDR1 is SGHKS and CDR2 YYEKEE (reference sequence). The DNA for the CDR3 is TGTGCCAGCAACACGGACAGGAGGCCAAATTCACCCCTCCACTTT. This sequence encodes CASNTDRRPNSPLHF.

The gene calls are TRBV7-9 and TRBJ1-5; TRBD1 aligns across 8 bases. Germline assignment: CDR1 SEHNR and CDR2 FQNEAQ (reference sequence). The CDR3 contains 17 residues. V was clipped by 6 bases and J by 0 bases; unmatched bases: 10. The CDR3 sequence is CASRTRGQTDSNQPQHF. Written as DNA, the CDR3 is TGTGCCAGCAGGACCAGGGGGCAGACTGATAGCAATCAGCCCCAGCATTTT.

The chain couples TRBV7-9 to TRBJ2-7, with 7 nucleotides matching TRBD1. CDR1 and CDR2 from the germline V gene are SEHNR and FQNEAQ (reference sequence). The CDR3 length is 13 residues. The V segment lost 5 bases and the J segment 3 bases; nucleotides outside the gene matches: 4. The CDR3 sequence is CASSPGQLYEQYF. DNA for the CDR3: TGTGCCAGCAGCCCGGGACAGCTCTACGAGCAGTACTTC. Filled out from reference TRBV7-9 and TRBJ2-7, the complete variable domain reads DTGVSQNPRHKITKRGQNVTFRCDPISEHNRLYWYRQTLGQGPEFLTYFQNEAQLEKSRLLSDRFSAERPKGSFSTLEIQRTEQGDSAMYLCASSPGQLYEQYFGPGTRLTVT.

The chain carries TRBV25-1 and TRBJ1-5; D unclear. Germline CDR1 is MGHDK and CDR2 is SYGVNS. The V gene lost 1 base and the J gene lost 7 bases, with 11 bases spanning the gap. This CDR3 comprises 14 residues. CDR3 protein: CASSESTGWQPQHF. CDR3 DNA sequence: TGTGCCAGCAGTGAATCTACGGGGTGGCAGCCCCAGCATTTT.

This chain connects TRBV5-1 to TRBJ1-2; perhaps TRBD1 as D (5 bases). This CDR3 is 13 amino acids long. Germline-derived CDR1 and CDR2 are SGHRS and YFSETQ. The ends were cut back, 4 bases at V and 7 bases at J, with 14 bases in the middle. Here the CDR3 DNA reads TGCGCCAGCAGCGCGGGACTTTCCGGTGGCTACACCTTC. This codes for CASSAGLSGGYTF.

The J gene is TRBJ2-5, the V gene TRBV2; 8 bases are a match to TRBD1. CDR3 length: 15 amino acids. The germline V gene has CDR1 SNHLY and CDR2 FYNNEI. V was pared by 7 bases and J by 4 bases, with 11 bases of the junction left unmatched. The chain's CDR3 is CASNPQGAPGETQYF. The CDR3 nucleotides read TGTGCCAGCAACCCCCAGGGGGCGCCAGGAGAGACCCAGTACTTC.

This clone was counted only a few times. This chain joins TRBV14 and TRBJ1-4, with 8 bases identical to TRBD1. The trim removed 4 bases at V and 8 bases at J, leaving 6 bases unmatched. Germline V gives CDR1 SGHDN, CDR2 FVKESK. CDR3 length: 14 amino acids. The CDR3 reads CASSRTTGGEKLFF. CDR3 DNA: TGTGCCAGCAGCCGGACCACAGGGGGAGAAAAACTGTTTTTT. The full variable domain, its missing parts supplied by reference TRBV14 and TRBJ1-4, is EAGVTQFPSHSVIEKGQTVTLRCDPISGHDNLYWYRRVMGKEIKFLLHFVKESKQDESGMPNNRFLAERTGGTYSTLKVQPAELEDSGVYFCASSRTTGGEKLFFGSGTQLSVL.

V usage is TRBV11-3 and J usage is TRBJ2-1; TRBD2 matches at 9 bases. The germline V gene has CDR1 SGHNT and CDR2 YENEEA. CDR3 length equals 16 residues. The ends lost 1 base at V and 5 bases at J; junction bases unmatched: 6. The CDR3 reads CASSLGASGANNEQFF. In DNA form, the CDR3 reads TGTGCCAGCAGCTTAGGGGCTAGCGGGGCCAACAATGAGCAGTTCTTC.

About this clone itself: In the same sample, other DNA sequences code for this CDR3. The chain has TRBV28 and TRBJ2-7, with 13 nucleotides matching TRBD2. The germline gives CDR1 MDHEN, CDR2 SYDVKM. With 6 bases clipped from V and 4 bases from J, the junction kept 6 bases outside the gene matches. The CDR3 covers 15 residues. CDR3 in amino acids: CASSQRTSGGYEQYF. The CDR3 DNA is TGTGCCAGCAGCCAACGGACTAGCGGGGGATACGAGCAGTACTTC.

V usage is TRBV19 and J usage is TRBJ1-2, with TRBD1 matching 9 bases. After removal of 5 bases from V and 2 bases from J, the junction contained 3 bases not matched to a gene. Germline V gene lookup returns CDR1 LNHDA and CDR2 SQIVND (reference sequence). CDR3 size: 14 residues. DNA for the CDR3: TGTGCCAGTAGTGCCGGACAGGGGAACTATGGCTACACCTTC. Its protein product is CASSAGQGNYGYTF. The full variable domain, completed using reference TRBV19 and TRBJ1-2, is DGGITQSPKYLFRKEGQNVTLSCEQNLNHDAMYWYRQDPGQGLRLIYYSQIVNDFQKGDIAEGYSVSREKKESFPLTVTSAQKNPTAFYLCASSAGQGNYGYTFGSGTRLTVV.

The rearrangement joins TRBV24-1 to TRBJ2-5, with D perhaps matching TRBD2 (6 bases). The V end lost 4 bases, the J end lost 2 bases, and 10 bases lay between the germline ends. CDR1 and CDR2 (germline): KGHDR, SFDVKD. The CDR3 covers 14 residues. Written as DNA, the CDR3 is TGTGCCACCAGTGACTCCGGGAGACAAGAGACCCAGTACTTC. Translated, it gives CATSDSGRQETQYF.

With respect to this clone: Distinct nucleotide sequences in the sample also encode this CDR3. The rearrangement links TRBV29-1 to TRBJ2-6; D ambiguous. V lost 3 bases, J lost 1 base, and 4 bases lay in between. This CDR3 region has 13 residues. Per the germline V gene, CDR1 is SQVTM and CDR2 is ANQGSEA. Here the CDR3 DNA reads TGCAGCGTTGACAGTTCTGGGGCCAACGTCCTGACTTTC. Translating gives CSVDSSGANVLTF.

This clone was seen a handful of times. J is TRBJ1-2 and V is TRBV10-3; D gene uncertain. This CDR3 contains 13 residues. V was clipped by 0 bases and J by 7 bases, with 9 bases between them. CDR1 and CDR2 from the germline V gene are ENHRY and SYGVKD. CDR3 sequence reads: CAISESLGSGYTF. CDR3 DNA: TGTGCCATCAGTGAGTCATTAGGGAGTGGCTACACCTTC.

The genes are TRBV3-1 (or the pseudogene TRBV3-2) and TRBJ1-2; tentative D call: TRBD1 (6 bases). V lost 4 bases and J 2 bases, leaving 17 bases between the germline ends. Germline values: CDR1 LGHDT, CDR2 YNNKEL (reference sequence). The CDR3 runs 16 residues. CDR3 loop: CASSPGGGRRNYGYTF. The CDR3 DNA reads as TGTGCCAGCAGCCCTGGGGGGGGCAGAAGGAACTATGGCTACACCTTC.

This clone was seen only a few times. The CDR3 loop reads CASSSRDRPNTGELFF. CDR3 sequence (DNA): TGTGCCAGCAGCTCCCGGGACAGGCCGAACACCGGGGAGCTGTTTTTT. The chain links TRBV3-1 (or the pseudogene TRBV3-2) to TRBJ2-2; 8 bases align to TRBD1. V lost 5 bases to trimming and J lost 0 bases; unmatched junction nucleotides: 5. The CDR3 is 16 residues long. The germline gives CDR1 LGHDT, CDR2 YNNKEL (reference sequence).

This clone came up a few times. The chain employs TRBV6-1 and TRBJ1-1; D gene ambiguous. Deletions cut 2 bases from V and 10 bases from J, with 14 bases between. Germline V gene lookup returns CDR1 MNHNS and CDR2 SASEGT. The CDR3 is made up of 13 amino acids. DNA of the CDR3: TGTGCCAGCAGTGAAACGGCGCGGATTGCAGCTTTCTTT. Encoded protein: CASSETARIAAFF.

DNA for the CDR3: TGTGCCATCAGTGCTGGGGACAGGGAACGCCATACGCAGTATTTT. Its protein product is CAISAGDRERHTQYF. V and J are TRBV10-3 and TRBJ2-3; TRBD1 matches 9 bases. CDR1 and CDR2 from the germline V gene are ENHRY and SYGVKD. Trimming took 4 bases from V and 7 from J; bases not matched to a gene: 9. The CDR3 has 15 amino acids.

This clone has only a few counts. The gene calls are TRBV2 and TRBJ1-4, with D possibly matching TRBD1 (5 bases). The CDR3 totals 15 residues. V lost 0 bases and J 8 bases, leaving 13 bases between the germline ends. Looked up from germline, CDR1 is SNHLY and CDR2 is FYNNEI. The CDR3 DNA sequence: TGTGCCAGCAGTGAAGCCAACAGGTTGGGAGAAAAACTGTTTTTT. This codes for CASSEANRLGEKLFF.

The rearrangement joins TRBV4-1 to TRBJ1-1, with D tentatively TRBD1 (5 bases). Trimming left V 0 bases short and J 5 bases short, with 10 bases between. Germline CDR1 is MGHRA and CDR2 is YSYEKL. The CDR3 is 14 amino acids. The CDR3 region has the DNA TGCGCCAGCAGCCAAGATCAGGGCCGGACTGAAGCTTTCTTT. Amino acids: CASSQDQGRTEAFF.

The chain employs TRBV9 and TRBJ2-2; TRBD2 matches 9 bases. CDR3 length: 17 amino acids. The V gene end was trimmed by 0 bases and the J gene end by 1 base; junction bases not matched to a gene: 4. Germline V gene sequence: CDR1 SGDLS, CDR2 YYNGEE. Here the CDR3 DNA reads TGTGCCAGCAGCGTAGGAGCGGGGGGTATGAACACCGGGGAGCTGTTTTTT. Translating gives CASSVGAGGMNTGELFF.

The chain combines TRBV7-3 with TRBJ2-3; D is perhaps TRBD2 (6 bases). Germline V gene lookup returns CDR1 SGHTA and CDR2 FQGTGA. V was shortened by 3 bases and J by 0 bases, with 19 bases between the two germline ends. CDR3 length: 18 residues. The CDR3 loop reads CASSLAGAGPPSTDTQYF. DNA of the CDR3: TGTGCCAGCAGCTTGGCTGGGGCGGGGCCCCCTAGCACAGATACGCAGTATTTT.

This rearrangement joins TRBV12-3 or TRBV12-4 to TRBJ1-5; D not resolved. Trimming stripped 2 bases from V and 4 bases from J, with 6 bases between. CDR3 size: 13 residues. DNA of the CDR3: TGTGCCAGCAGTTTATTGCGTAATCAGCCCCAGCATTTT. Translation gives CASSLLRNQPQHF.